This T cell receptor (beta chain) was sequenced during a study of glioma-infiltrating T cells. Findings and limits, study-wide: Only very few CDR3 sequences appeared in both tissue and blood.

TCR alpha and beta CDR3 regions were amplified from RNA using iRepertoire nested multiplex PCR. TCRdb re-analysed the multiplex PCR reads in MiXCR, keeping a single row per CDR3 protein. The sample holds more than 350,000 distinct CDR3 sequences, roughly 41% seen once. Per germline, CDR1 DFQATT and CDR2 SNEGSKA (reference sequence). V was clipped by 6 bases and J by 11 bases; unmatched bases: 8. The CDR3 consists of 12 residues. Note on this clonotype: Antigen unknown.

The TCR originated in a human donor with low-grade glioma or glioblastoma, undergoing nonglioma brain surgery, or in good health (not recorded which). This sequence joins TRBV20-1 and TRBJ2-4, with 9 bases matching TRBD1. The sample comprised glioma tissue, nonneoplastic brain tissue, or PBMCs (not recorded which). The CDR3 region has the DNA TGCAGTGCACTGCCGAGGGACAGGGTTCAGTACTTC. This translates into CSALPRDRVQYF.